One sample yielded the 31 T cell receptor beta chains listed below, sequenced in a study of control samples from healthy donors and cancer patients. Sequenced by immunoSEQ multiplex PCR; TCRdb stores in-frame clones only, minus some. The sample contains some 120,000 clones, 88% of which appear only once. Sequenced input: blood. The receptors stem from a woman in her seventies in good health.

This chain joins TRBV14 and TRBJ1-2; D unclear. The CDR3 is 16 residues long. V dropped 5 bases and J dropped 1 base, with 17 bases sitting between them. Germline V lookup: CDR1 SGHDN, CDR2 FVKESK. Written as DNA, the CDR3 is TGTGCCAGCAGCTACGGGGTCAGAAGACTTAACTATGGCTACACCTTC. The encoded protein is CASSYGVRRLNYGYTF.

The rearrangement joins TRBV2 to TRBJ1-2, with D uncertain. Germline V CDR1 and CDR2: SNHLY, FYNNEI. The CDR3 has 16 residues. V was pared by 6 bases and J by 8 bases, with 25 bases between. CDR3 coding DNA: TGTGCCAGCAGCGAATGGCCCAACACTCCGCCGGAGGGCTACACCTTC. It translates to CASSEWPNTPPEGYTF.

This chain joins TRBV7-9 and TRBJ1-6; 7 bases align to TRBD1. Germline CDR1 and CDR2: SEHNR and FQNEAQ (reference sequence). The CDR3 runs to 13 residues. V dropped 5 bases and J dropped 10; count of bases not matched to a gene: 5. CDR3 nucleotide sequence: TGTGCCAGCAGCCGGGACAGTTACTCACCCCTCCACTTT. Translation gives CASSRDSYSPLHF.

The table lists this clone with a few counts. V and J are TRBV4-2 and TRBJ2-7; TRBD1 is a possible D gene (5 bases). CDR1 is LGHNA, CDR2 YNFKEQ, per germline. Trimming removed 0 bases at V and 5 bases at J, with 14 bases between. This CDR3 is built from 15 residues. The CDR3 nucleotides read TGTGCCAGCAGCCAAGATTGGTCAGGGCAGGACGAGCAGTACTTC. This gives the protein CASSQDWSGQDEQYF.

This clone was observed once. V gene TRBV3-1 (or the pseudogene TRBV3-2) combines with J gene TRBJ1-2; 7 bases are a match to TRBD1. This CDR3 has 15 residues. V was clipped by 4 bases and J by 6 bases; unmatched bases: 11. The germline gives CDR1 LGHDT, CDR2 YNNKEL (reference sequence). The CDR3 here is CASSPQTGKRNGYTF. CDR3 nucleotides: TGTGCCAGCAGCCCTCAGACAGGGAAAAGGAATGGCTACACCTTC.

To note about this clone: Other nucleotide sequences from this sample produce the same CDR3. V is TRBV6-1 and J is TRBJ1-2; D is unresolved. Germline assignment: CDR1 MNHNS and CDR2 SASEGT. The V end lost 6 bases, the J end lost 2 bases, and 19 bases lay between the germline ends. The CDR3 length is 16 residues. The CDR3 nucleotides are TGTGCCAGCAGCGAATGGGTCACTAGCATGAACTATGGCTACACCTTC. The encoded protein is CASSEWVTSMNYGYTF.

This clone was counted a few times. This chain links TRBV7-2 with TRBJ2-7; D uncertain. The CDR3 has 11 amino acids. The ends were cut back, 6 bases at V and 2 bases at J, with 5 bases in the middle. Germline loops: CDR1 SGHTA, CDR2 FQGNSA. CDR3 bases: TGTGCCAGCAGTAAAGCCTACGAGCAGTACTTC. Translation gives CASSKAYEQYF.

The V call is TRBV4-2, the J call TRBJ2-7; D not certain. V lost 1 base and J lost 4, with 8 bases in between. The CDR3 totals 13 residues. The germline V gene encodes CDR1 LGHNA and CDR2 YNFKEQ. The CDR3 DNA reads as TGTGCCAGCAGCCAAGTCGATCCGTACGAGCAGTACTTC. This gives the protein CASSQVDPYEQYF.

V and J are TRBV29-1 and TRBJ1-2; no reliable D call. V was trimmed by 7 bases and J by 4 bases, leaving 13 bases between them. Looked up from germline, CDR1 is SQVTM and CDR2 is ANQGSEA. The CDR3 is 12 amino acids. CDR3 amino acids: CSARTRFYGYTF. As DNA, the CDR3 is TGCAGCGCCCGGACCCGTTTCTATGGCTACACCTTC.

The sample holds one count of this clone. The chain is built from TRBV19 and TRBJ1-6, with 9 bases fitting TRBD1. The CDR3 is made up of 17 amino acids. Germline V gives CDR1 LNHDA, CDR2 SQIVND (reference sequence). Trimming at V came to 1 base and at J to 7 bases, leaving 8 bases not matched to a gene. CDR3 protein: CASSIGRGQGMNSPLHF. In DNA, the CDR3 is TGTGCCAGTAGTATAGGTAGGGGACAGGGAATGAATTCACCCCTCCACTTT.

This clone was detected only a few times. The chain is built from TRBV6-6 and TRBJ2-1; D uncertain. Germline assignment: CDR1 MNHNY and CDR2 SVGAGI (reference sequence). The length of the CDR3 is 14 residues. The V gene lost 2 bases and the J gene lost 5 bases, with 10 bases spanning the gap. CDR3 bases: TGTGCCAGCAGTTACCCACACCAGAACAATGAGCAGTTCTTC. It specifies CASSYPHQNNEQFF.

The chain recombines TRBV15 with TRBJ2-5; 7 nucleotides match TRBD1. CDR3 length: 14 residues. Germline CDR1 reads LNHNV; CDR2 reads YYDKDF (reference sequence). J was trimmed by 4 bases and V by 1 base; bases with no gene match: 3. CDR3: CATSRGGTVETQYF. The CDR3 region has the DNA TGTGCCACCAGCAGAGGGGGGACAGTAGAGACCCAGTACTTC.

The chain uses TRBV10-2 and TRBJ2-7; D possibly uses TRBD1 or TRBD2 (6 bases each). There are 14 residues in the CDR3. Trimming took 0 bases from V and 5 from J, leaving 11 bases between them. Germline loops: CDR1 WSHSY, CDR2 SAAADI. CDR3 in amino acids: CASSESGGGHEQYF. CDR3 in DNA: TGCGCCAGCAGTGAGTCCGGAGGGGGTCACGAGCAGTACTTC.

The V call is TRBV3-1 (or the pseudogene TRBV3-2), the J call TRBJ1-2; 11 bases match TRBD1. After removal of 1 base from V and 2 bases from J, the junction contained 0 bases not matched to a gene. CDR3 length: 15 residues. CDR1 is LGHDT, CDR2 YNNKEL, per germline (reference sequence). This CDR3 is CASSQGDRGNYGYTF. The DNA for the CDR3 is TGTGCCAGCAGCCAAGGGGACAGGGGGAACTATGGCTACACCTTC.

The chain recombines TRBV5-6 with TRBJ1-1; 10 nucleotides agree with TRBD1. V gave up 4 bases and J gave up 5 bases; unmatched junction bases: 14. Looked up from germline, CDR1 is SGHDT and CDR2 is YYEEEE. The CDR3 covers 17 residues. The CDR3 region has the DNA TGTGCCAGCAGCACCCTTGAGACAGGGGGCCTCTGGACTGAAGCTTTCTTT. It translates to CASSTLETGGLWTEAFF.

This sequence joins TRBV4-2 and TRBJ2-1, with D tentatively TRBD2 (7 bases). This CDR3 has 18 residues. The V and J ends lost 1 base and 0 bases respectively, with 16 bases between them. Germline lookup yields CDR1 LGHNA and CDR2 YNFKEQ. The CDR3 loop is CASSQVGRGGYSYNEQFF. The CDR3 coding sequence is TGTGCCAGCAGCCAAGTCGGGCGCGGGGGCTACTCCTACAATGAGCAGTTCTTC.

This clone appeared once. The V call is TRBV12-3 or TRBV12-4, the J call TRBJ1-1; D ambiguous. V lost 7 bases and J lost 4, with 13 bases in between. The CDR3 has 13 amino acids. The CDR3 nucleotides read TGTGCCAGCACTACCCTCGGCGGCACTGAAGCTTTCTTT. It is translated as CASTTLGGTEAFF.

The chain combines TRBV2 with TRBJ2-1; 11 positions match TRBD1. This CDR3 is 13 amino acids long. J lost 7 bases, V lost 6 bases, and 2 bases had no gene match. Germline V gene sequence: CDR1 SNHLY, CDR2 FYNNEI. The CDR3 spells CASSGDRGNEQFF. As DNA, the CDR3 is TGTGCCAGCAGCGGGGACAGGGGGAATGAGCAGTTCTTC. Complete variable domain (other parts from reference TRBV2 and TRBJ2-1): EPEVTQTPSHQVTQMGQEVILRCVPISNHLYFYWYRQILGQKVEFLVSFYNNEISEKSEIFDDQFSVERPDGSNFTLKIRSTKLEDSAMYFCASSGDRGNEQFFGPGTRLTVL.

The chain links TRBV15 to TRBJ1-1, with D maybe TRBD1 (5 bases). CDR3 length equals 14 residues. V was shortened by 1 base and J by 8 bases, with 14 bases between the two germline ends. The germline gives CDR1 LNHNV, CDR2 YYDKDF (reference sequence). The CDR3 sequence is CATSRVLGDPEAFF. The CDR3 bases are TGTGCCACCAGCAGAGTATTAGGGGACCCCGAAGCTTTCTTT.

The chain links TRBV18 to TRBJ1-4; D may be TRBD1 (6 bases). V shed 4 bases and J shed 5 bases, with 14 bases lying between them. The germline V gene encodes CDR1 KGHSH and CDR2 LQKENI. This CDR3 comprises 15 residues. The chain's CDR3 is CASSLPDRRNEKLFF. The DNA of the CDR3 is TGTGCCAGCTCACTCCCCGACAGGCGGAATGAAAAACTGTTTTTT.

The CDR3 sequence: CASSLDVFGELFF. The CDR3 DNA reads TGTGCCAGCAGTTTGGATGTGTTCGGGGAGCTGTTTTTT. The V gene is TRBV12-3 or TRBV12-4, the J gene TRBJ2-2; D call uncertain. This CDR3 has 13 residues. Trimming shortened V by 3 bases and J by 7 bases, and 9 bases separated the two germline ends.

This clone was seen more than once but under ten times. The gene calls are TRBV7-8 and TRBJ1-1; TRBD1 is a possible D gene (6 bases). V lost 1 base, J lost 0 bases, and 9 bases lay in between. The CDR3 is made up of 15 amino acids. The germline CDR1 and CDR2 sequences are SGHVS and FQNEAQ. DNA of the CDR3: TGTGCCAGCAGCTTAGACGGGACACTGAACACTGAAGCTTTCTTT. Translating gives CASSLDGTLNTEAFF.

The chain employs TRBV18 and TRBJ1-1, with a possible D match to TRBD1 (6 bases). Germline lookup yields CDR1 KGHSH and CDR2 LQKENI. This CDR3 spans 14 amino acids. V lost 2 bases to trimming and J lost 4 bases, with 11 bases between them. This CDR3 reads CASSPNREATEAFF. In DNA, the CDR3 is TGTGCCAGCTCACCAAACAGGGAGGCCACTGAAGCTTTCTTT.

The chain recombines TRBV29-1 with TRBJ2-7; D possibly corresponds to TRBD1 (7 bases). The CDR3 is 15 amino acids. V was cut by 5 bases and J by 1 base, with 18 bases left in between. CDR1 and CDR2 (germline): SQVTM, ANQGSEA. The CDR3 sequence: CSVYGGTVNSYEQYF. In nucleotides, the CDR3 is TGCAGCGTTTACGGAGGGACAGTGAATTCCTACGAGCAGTACTTC.

This chain connects TRBV13 to TRBJ1-1, with D possibly TRBD1 on 6 matching bases. Germline V lookup: CDR1 PRHDT, CDR2 FYEKMQ (reference sequence). Between the trimmed V and J ends, which lost 0 bases and 4 bases, there was a span of 12 bases. CDR3 length: 15 amino acids. CDR3 sequence (DNA): TGTGCCAGCAGCTTAGGACAGGGAAGAGCCACTGAAGCTTTCTTT. It encodes CASSLGQGRATEAFF.

The genes are TRBV24-1 and TRBJ2-2, with TRBD1 matching 9 bases. CDR1 KGHDR and CDR2 SFDVKD come from the germline V gene. Trimming cost V 6 bases and J 8 bases; bases outside gene matches: 6. The CDR3 length is 14 residues. CDR3 coding DNA: TGTGCCACCAGTACACAGGGGGCTGGGGGGGAGCTGTTTTTT. Its protein product is CATSTQGAGGELFF.

The chain has TRBV10-3 and TRBJ1-1, with 8 bases that match TRBD1. Germline V CDR1 and CDR2: ENHRY, SYGVKD. The CDR3 spans 15 residues. V shed 3 bases, J shed 11 bases, and the junction held 14 bases outside the gene matches. The CDR3 loop reads CAISDSLRQGSDAFF. Written as DNA, the CDR3 is TGTGCCATCAGTGACTCCCTAAGACAGGGGTCGGATGCTTTCTTT.

V usage is TRBV19 and J usage is TRBJ2-7; 9 bases agree with TRBD1. There are 17 residues in the CDR3. J lost 0 bases, V lost 3 bases, and 9 bases had no gene match. CDR1 and CDR2 from the germline V gene are LNHDA and SQIVND (reference sequence). This CDR3 reads CASSMTGTGPSSYEQYF. CDR3 nucleotides: TGTGCCAGTAGTATGACCGGGACAGGGCCGAGCTCCTACGAGCAGTACTTC.

The genes are TRBV2 and TRBJ2-5, with D perhaps matching TRBD1 (5 bases). This CDR3 comprises 11 residues. The germline gives CDR1 SNHLY, CDR2 FYNNEI. Trimming took off 3 bases at V and 11 bases at J, with 10 bases between the two ends. The CDR3 nucleotides are TGTGCCAGCAGTGAGGGGCCTAGGCAGTACTTC. Translation: CASSEGPRQYF.

The V call is TRBV6-5, the J call TRBJ2-3; D gene ambiguous. Deletions cut 3 bases from V and 2 bases from J, with 12 bases between. The CDR3 sequence is 15 residues long. Germline values: CDR1 MNHEY, CDR2 SVGAGI. CDR3 sequence: CASSYPLSYTDTQYF. Here the CDR3 DNA reads TGTGCCAGCAGTTATCCCTTATCATACACAGATACGCAGTATTTT.

This chain links TRBV3-1 (or the pseudogene TRBV3-2) with TRBJ2-4; 7 nucleotides match TRBD1. Germline trimming cut 5 bases from V and 2 bases from J; bases unmatched to any gene: 3. The CDR3 runs to 14 residues. Germline CDR1 reads LGHDT; CDR2 reads YNNKEL (reference sequence). CDR3 nucleotide sequence: TGTGCCAGCAGCACCAGGGGGTCCAAAAACATTCAGTACTTC. It codes for CASSTRGSKNIQYF.